Sequencing of this TCR beta chain was carried out in a study of cytomegalovirus exposure and HLA in healthy donors. The PCR was carried out with 60 Vbeta primers and 13 Jbeta primers. The data were produced by immunoSEQ multiplex PCR, yet TCRdb's version contains in-frame clones alone and is incomplete. The sample holds about 130,000 clones, approximately 80% seen once. Germline V gene lookup returns CDR1 MDHEN and CDR2 SYDVKM. This CDR3 region has 14 residues. V was cut by 6 bases and J by 0 bases, with 11 bases left in between. Sequencing was done on a sample of PBMCs. The sequence derives from a man aged 25-45 years in good health and CMV-seronegative. The rearrangement joins TRBV28 to TRBJ1-1; perhaps TRBD1 as D (5 bases). The CDR3 protein is CASSLDTMNTEAFF. DNA for the CDR3: TGTGCCAGCAGCCTGGACACTATGAACACTGAAGCTTTCTTT.